Listed here are 16 T cell receptor beta chains from one sample, sequenced in a study of cytomegalovirus exposure and HLA in healthy donors. PCR used 60 Vbeta primers and 13 Jbeta primers. TCRdb's copy holds only in-frame clones and misses some; the assay was immunoSEQ multiplex PCR. The sample lists 75,000 or so clones; 74% were seen once. The sample was PBMCs. These receptors originate from a woman in her thirties in good health and CMV-seropositive.

The chain couples TRBV12-5 to TRBJ1-1, with D tentatively TRBD1 (6 bases). Germline-derived CDR1 and CDR2 are LGHNT and FRNRAP. The CDR3 runs to 14 residues. V dropped 2 bases and J dropped 5 bases, with 12 bases sitting between them. CDR3 sequence: CASGLTGRRTEAFF. The CDR3, as DNA: TGTGCTAGTGGTTTGACAGGGAGAAGGACTGAAGCTTTCTTT.

The rearrangement uses TRBV4-3 and TRBJ2-1, with 11 bases identical to TRBD2. The CDR3 contains 15 residues. CDR1 LGHNA and CDR2 YSLEER come from the germline V gene. J was trimmed by 10 bases and V by 2 bases; bases with no gene match: 7. CDR3 sequence: CASSQTGTSGEEQFF. As DNA, the CDR3 is TGCGCCAGCAGCCAAACCGGGACTAGCGGAGAAGAGCAGTTCTTC.

V gene TRBV7-9 combines with J gene TRBJ2-6; TRBD1 might be the D (6 bases). The V gene lost 8 bases and the J gene lost 0 bases, with 14 bases spanning the gap. CDR3 length equals 16 residues. Germline CDR1 reads SEHNR; CDR2 reads FQNEAQ (reference sequence). The CDR3 reads CASSRGTNSGANVLTF. CDR3 DNA: TGTGCCAGCTCGAGGGGGACCAACTCTGGGGCCAACGTCCTGACTTTC.

The chain couples TRBV7-2 to TRBJ2-7; D uncertain. Looked up from germline, CDR1 is SGHTA and CDR2 is FQGNSA. V was shortened by 2 bases and J by 0 bases, with 11 bases between the two germline ends. The CDR3 sequence is 15 residues long. CDR3 nucleotide sequence: TGTGCCAGCAGCTTATTGGGTAGGAGCTCCTACGAGCAGTACTTC. This encodes CASSLLGRSSYEQYF.

The chain recombines TRBV30 with TRBJ2-3; D call uncertain. Between the trimmed V and J ends, which lost 2 bases and 3 bases, there was a span of 6 bases. The V gene's germline CDR1 is GTSNPN and CDR2 SVGIG (reference sequence). The CDR3 contains 12 residues. The DNA for the CDR3 is TGTGCCTGGAGTCAGGTGACAGATACGCAGTATTTT. As protein: CAWSQVTDTQYF.

The CDR3 here is CASSEALGRNTEAFF. In DNA form, the CDR3 reads TGTGCCAGCAGTGAAGCGCTGGGGAGAAACACTGAAGCTTTCTTT. The J gene is TRBJ1-1, the V gene TRBV6-1; D gene ambiguous. Germline V CDR1 and CDR2: MNHNS, SASEGT. The CDR3 runs 15 residues. The V end lost 0 bases, the J end lost 2 bases, and 10 bases lay between the germline ends.

This clone was picked up one time. The gene calls are TRBV4-2 and TRBJ1-3; possibly TRBD1 for D (5 bases). The germline V gene encodes CDR1 LGHNA and CDR2 YNFKEQ. The CDR3 consists of 17 residues. V was pared by 0 bases and J by 4 bases, with 16 bases between. CDR3 amino acids: CASSQDVRAGRGNTIYF. CDR3 bases: TGTGCCAGCAGCCAAGATGTACGGGCAGGGAGGGGAAACACCATATATTTT.

The V call is TRBV4-1, the J call TRBJ1-1, with unresolved D. This CDR3 region has 12 residues. Trimming removed 1 base at V and 2 bases at J, with 2 bases between. CDR1 MGHRA and CDR2 YSYEKL come from the germline V gene. CDR3 DNA: TGCGCCAGCAGCCAAGCTAACACTGAAGCTTTCTTT. Encoded protein: CASSQANTEAFF.

There are a few counts of this clone. The gene calls are TRBV6-4 and TRBJ2-2; D gene ambiguous. Trimming removed 8 bases from V and 2 bases from J, with 9 bases in between. Germline V CDR1 and CDR2: MRHNA, SNTAGT. This CDR3 has 13 amino acids. The CDR3 DNA reads TGTGCCAGCCTGGCCCCTAACACCGGGGAGCTGTTTTTT. This gives the protein CASLAPNTGELFF.

The chain couples TRBV7-8 to TRBJ1-1; D is possibly TRBD1 (5 bases). Trimming stripped 5 bases from V and 0 bases from J, with 16 bases between. Germline V CDR1 and CDR2: SGHVS, FQNEAQ. CDR3 size: 16 residues. The CDR3 coding sequence is TGTGCCAGCAGCCTTGAAATTCGCAGGGTGAACACTGAAGCTTTCTTT. Its protein is CASSLEIRRVNTEAFF.

The chain joins TRBV28 to TRBJ1-2; 9 bases align to TRBD1. This CDR3 is built from 17 residues. From germline, CDR1 is MDHEN and CDR2 SYDVKM. The J segment lost 4 bases and the V segment lost 2 bases, leaving 11 bases of the junction unmatched. In DNA form, the CDR3 reads TGTGCCAGCAGTTTACTTGGACAGGGGTTGAGGGGCTATGGCTACACCTTC. Amino acid sequence: CASSLLGQGLRGYGYTF.

V gene TRBV19 combines with J gene TRBJ2-1, with D hard to call. In germline, CDR1 is LNHDA, CDR2 SQIVND (reference sequence). Trimming pared 1 base from V and 1 base from J, leaving 20 bases between. This CDR3 has 19 residues. This chain's CDR3 is CASSIGLVRIFLSYNEQFF. Written as DNA, the CDR3 is TGTGCCAGTAGTATAGGGCTAGTACGTATCTTCCTGTCCTACAATGAGCAGTTCTTC.

This clone showed up just a few times. V and J are TRBV7-2 and TRBJ1-4, with D possibly TRBD1 on 6 matching bases. There are 14 residues in the CDR3. CDR1 is SGHTA and CDR2 is FQGNSA in the germline V gene. Deletions cut 2 bases from V and 2 bases from J, with 6 bases between. In nucleotides, the CDR3 is TGTGCCAGCAGCTTACAGGGGACTAATGAAAAACTGTTTTTT. This codes for CASSLQGTNEKLFF.

A few counts support this clone. This rearrangement joins TRBV7-9 to TRBJ1-4; D possibly corresponds to TRBD1 (5 bases). V dropped 6 bases and J dropped 15 bases, with 23 bases sitting between them. Germline loops: CDR1 SEHNR, CDR2 FQNEAQ (reference sequence). There are 14 residues in the CDR3. CDR3 amino acids: CASSAGGRRASVFF. CDR3 in DNA: TGTGCCAGCAGTGCTGGGGGTCGGAGGGCCTCGGTGTTTTTT.

In its sample, this clone was seen a few times. The chain combines TRBV4-1 with TRBJ2-5, with a tentative D call TRBD2 (5 bases). Trimming shortened V by 4 bases and J by 5 bases, and 8 bases separated the two germline ends. The CDR3 contains 12 residues. Germline values: CDR1 MGHRA, CDR2 YSYEKL. CDR3 sequence: CASSLLGETQYF. CDR3 nucleotide sequence: TGCGCCAGCAGCCTACTAGGGGAGACCCAGTACTTC.

The V and J genes are TRBV6-1 and TRBJ2-7; D is perhaps TRBD2 (6 bases). The CDR3 covers 15 residues. V lost 2 bases and J lost 4, with 15 bases in between. CDR1 is MNHNS, CDR2 SASEGT, per germline. This chain's CDR3 is CASSEPGGSTYEQYF. The CDR3 DNA follows: TGTGCCAGCAGTGAACCTGGGGGGAGTACTTACGAGCAGTACTTC.